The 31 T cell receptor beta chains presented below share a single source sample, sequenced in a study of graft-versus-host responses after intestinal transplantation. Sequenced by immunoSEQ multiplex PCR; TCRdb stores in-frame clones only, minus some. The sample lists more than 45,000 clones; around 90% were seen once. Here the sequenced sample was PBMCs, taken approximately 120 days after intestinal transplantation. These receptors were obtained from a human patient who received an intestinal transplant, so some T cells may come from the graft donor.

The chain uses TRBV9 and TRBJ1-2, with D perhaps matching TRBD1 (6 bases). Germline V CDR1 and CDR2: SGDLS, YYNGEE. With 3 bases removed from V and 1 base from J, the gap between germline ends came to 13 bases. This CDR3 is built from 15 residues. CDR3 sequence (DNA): TGTGCCAGCAGCGCATCAGCGGACAGTAACTATGGCTACACCTTC. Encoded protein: CASSASADSNYGYTF.

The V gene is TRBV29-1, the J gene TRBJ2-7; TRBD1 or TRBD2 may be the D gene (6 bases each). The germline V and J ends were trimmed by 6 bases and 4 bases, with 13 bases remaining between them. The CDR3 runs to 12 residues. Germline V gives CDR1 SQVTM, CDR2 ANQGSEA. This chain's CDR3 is CSVEGGAYEQYF. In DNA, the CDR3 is TGCAGCGTGGAGGGGGGCGCGTACGAGCAGTACTTC.

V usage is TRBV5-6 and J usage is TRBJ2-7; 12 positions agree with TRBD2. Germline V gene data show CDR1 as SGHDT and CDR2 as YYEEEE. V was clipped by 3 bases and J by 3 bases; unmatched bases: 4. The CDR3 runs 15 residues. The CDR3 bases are TGTGCCAGCAGCTCGACTAGCGGGGGCCTCTACGAGCAGTACTTC. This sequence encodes CASSSTSGGLYEQYF.

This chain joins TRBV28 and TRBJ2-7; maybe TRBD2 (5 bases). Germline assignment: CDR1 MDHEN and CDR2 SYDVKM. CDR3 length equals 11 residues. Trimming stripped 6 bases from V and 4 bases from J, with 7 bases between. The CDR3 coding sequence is TGTGCCAGCAGCGACTATTACGAGCAGTACTTC. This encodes CASSDYYEQYF. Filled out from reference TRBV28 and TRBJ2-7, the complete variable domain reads DVKVTQSSRYLVKRTGEKVFLECVQDMDHENMFWYRQDPGLGLRLIYFSYDVKMKEKGDIPEGYSVSREKKERFSLILESASTNQTSMYLCASSDYYEQYFGPGTRLTVT.

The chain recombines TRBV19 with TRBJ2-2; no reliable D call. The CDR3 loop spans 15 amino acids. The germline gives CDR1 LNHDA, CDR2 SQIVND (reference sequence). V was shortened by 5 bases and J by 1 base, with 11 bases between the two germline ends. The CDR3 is CASSPPSVNTGELFF. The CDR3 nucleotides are TGTGCCAGTAGTCCCCCCAGCGTGAACACCGGGGAGCTGTTTTTT.

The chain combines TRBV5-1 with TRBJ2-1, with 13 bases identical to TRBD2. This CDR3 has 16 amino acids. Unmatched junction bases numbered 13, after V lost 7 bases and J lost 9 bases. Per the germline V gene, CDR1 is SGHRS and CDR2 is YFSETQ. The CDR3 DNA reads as TGCGCCAGCCGGACTAGCGGGAGAACGGGCGGGGGTGAGCAGTTCTTC. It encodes CASRTSGRTGGGEQFF.

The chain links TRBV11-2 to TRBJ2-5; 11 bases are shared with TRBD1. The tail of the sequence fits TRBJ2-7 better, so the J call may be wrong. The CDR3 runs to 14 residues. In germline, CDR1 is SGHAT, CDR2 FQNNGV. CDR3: CASSWDRGTYEQYF. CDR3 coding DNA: TGTGCCAGCAGCTGGGACAGGGGGACCTACGAGCAGTACTTC.

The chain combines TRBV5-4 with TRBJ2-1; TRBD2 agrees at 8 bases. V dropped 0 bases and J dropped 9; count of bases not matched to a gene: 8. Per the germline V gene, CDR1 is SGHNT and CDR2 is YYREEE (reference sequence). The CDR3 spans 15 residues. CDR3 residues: CASSLVSGGALEQFF. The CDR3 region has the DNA TGTGCCAGCAGCTTGGTGTCCGGGGGGGCCCTTGAGCAGTTCTTC.

For the CDR3, the DNA is TGTGCCAGCAGCTTCGAAGGCTCAGATACGCAGTATTTT. This translates into CASSFEGSDTQYF. This chain links TRBV7-7 with TRBJ2-3; D unclear. Germline V gene data show CDR1 as SSHAT and CDR2 as FNYEAQ (reference sequence). The CDR3 loop spans 13 amino acids. V lost 3 bases, J lost 4 bases, and 8 bases lay in between.

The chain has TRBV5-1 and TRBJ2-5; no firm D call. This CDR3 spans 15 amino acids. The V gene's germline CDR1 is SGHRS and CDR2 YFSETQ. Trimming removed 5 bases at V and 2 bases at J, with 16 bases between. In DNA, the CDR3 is TGCGCCAGCAGTCTCTTGGGTATAGGGCAAGAGACCCAGTACTTC. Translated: CASSLLGIGQETQYF.

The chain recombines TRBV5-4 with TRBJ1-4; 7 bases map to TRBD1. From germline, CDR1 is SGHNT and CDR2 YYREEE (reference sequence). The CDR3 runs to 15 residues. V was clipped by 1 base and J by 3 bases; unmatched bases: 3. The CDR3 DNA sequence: TGTGCCAGCAGCTTGCGGCAGGGGGCTAATGAAAAACTGTTTTTT. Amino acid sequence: CASSLRQGANEKLFF.

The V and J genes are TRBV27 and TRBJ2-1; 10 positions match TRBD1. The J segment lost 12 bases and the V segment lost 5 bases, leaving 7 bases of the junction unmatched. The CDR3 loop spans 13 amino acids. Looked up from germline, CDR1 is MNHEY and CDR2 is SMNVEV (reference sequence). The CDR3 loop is CASSQDRGLVQFF. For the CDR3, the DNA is TGTGCCAGCAGTCAAGACAGGGGGCTAGTGCAGTTCTTC.

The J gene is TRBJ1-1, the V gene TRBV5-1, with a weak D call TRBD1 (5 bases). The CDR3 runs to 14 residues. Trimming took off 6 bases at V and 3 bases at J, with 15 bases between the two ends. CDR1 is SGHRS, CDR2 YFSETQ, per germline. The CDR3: CASTWRGGDTEAFF. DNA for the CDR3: TGCGCCAGCACGTGGCGGGGAGGGGACACTGAAGCTTTCTTT.

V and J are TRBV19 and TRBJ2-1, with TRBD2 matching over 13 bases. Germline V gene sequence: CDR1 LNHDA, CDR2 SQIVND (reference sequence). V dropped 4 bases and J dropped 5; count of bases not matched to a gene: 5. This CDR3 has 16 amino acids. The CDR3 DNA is TGTGCCAGTAGTACAACTAGCGGGGGGGCCAACAATGAGCAGTTCTTC. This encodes CASSTTSGGANNEQFF.

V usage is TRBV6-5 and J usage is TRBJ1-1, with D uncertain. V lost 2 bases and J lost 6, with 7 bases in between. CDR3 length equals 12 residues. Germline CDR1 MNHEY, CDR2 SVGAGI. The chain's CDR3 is CASSYGGAEAFF. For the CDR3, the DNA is TGTGCCAGCAGTTACGGAGGAGCTGAAGCTTTCTTT.

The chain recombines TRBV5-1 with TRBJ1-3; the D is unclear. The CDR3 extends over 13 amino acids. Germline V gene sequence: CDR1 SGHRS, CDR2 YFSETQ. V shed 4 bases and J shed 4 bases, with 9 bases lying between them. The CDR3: CASSVQPGNTIYF. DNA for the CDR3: TGCGCCAGCAGCGTTCAACCCGGAAACACCATATATTTT.

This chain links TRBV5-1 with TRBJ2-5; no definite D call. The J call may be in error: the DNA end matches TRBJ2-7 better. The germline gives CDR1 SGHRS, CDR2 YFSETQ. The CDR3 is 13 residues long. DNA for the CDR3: TGCGCCAGCAGCGCTCCTGATTCCTACGAGCAGTACTTC. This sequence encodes CASSAPDSYEQYF.

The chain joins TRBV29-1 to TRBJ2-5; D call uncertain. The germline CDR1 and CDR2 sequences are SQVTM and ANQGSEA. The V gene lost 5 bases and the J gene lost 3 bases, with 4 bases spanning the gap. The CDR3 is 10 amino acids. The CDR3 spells CSVLEETQYF. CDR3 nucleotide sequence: TGCAGCGTTTTAGAAGAGACCCAGTACTTC.

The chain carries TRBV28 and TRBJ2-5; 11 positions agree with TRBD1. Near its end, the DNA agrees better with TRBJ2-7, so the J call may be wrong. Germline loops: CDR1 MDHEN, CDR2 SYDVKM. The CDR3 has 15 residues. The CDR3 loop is CASSLSGTGGYEQYF. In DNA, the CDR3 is TGTGCCAGCAGTTTATCCGGGACAGGGGGCTACGAGCAGTACTTC.

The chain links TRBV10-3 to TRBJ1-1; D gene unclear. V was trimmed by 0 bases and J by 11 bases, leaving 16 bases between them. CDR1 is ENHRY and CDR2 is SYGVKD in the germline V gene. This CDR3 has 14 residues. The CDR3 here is CAISESIGFLRAFF. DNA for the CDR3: TGTGCCATCAGTGAGTCTATCGGGTTTCTAAGGGCTTTCTTT.

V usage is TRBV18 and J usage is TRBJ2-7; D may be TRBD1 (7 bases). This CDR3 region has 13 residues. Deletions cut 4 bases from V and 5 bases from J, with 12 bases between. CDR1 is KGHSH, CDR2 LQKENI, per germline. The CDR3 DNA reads TGTGCCAGCTCACTAGACAGGGAGGACGAGCAGTACTTC. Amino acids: CASSLDREDEQYF.

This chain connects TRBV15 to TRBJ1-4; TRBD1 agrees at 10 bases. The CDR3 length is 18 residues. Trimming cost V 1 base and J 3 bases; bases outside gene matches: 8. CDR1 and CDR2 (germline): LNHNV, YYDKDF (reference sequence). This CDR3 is CATSRGTGGEGSNEKLFF. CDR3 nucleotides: TGTGCCACCAGCAGAGGGACAGGGGGTGAGGGGTCTAATGAAAAACTGTTTTTT. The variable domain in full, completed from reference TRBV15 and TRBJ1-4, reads DAMVIQNPRYQVTQFGKPVTLSCSQTLNHNVMYWYQQKSSQAPKLLFHYYDKDFNNEADTPDNFQSRRPNTSFCFLDIRSPGLGDTAMYLCATSRGTGGEGSNEKLFFGSGTQLSVL.

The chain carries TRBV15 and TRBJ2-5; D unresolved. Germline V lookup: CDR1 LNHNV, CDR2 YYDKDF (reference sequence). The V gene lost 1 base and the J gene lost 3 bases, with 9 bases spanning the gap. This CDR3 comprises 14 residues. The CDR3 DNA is TGTGCCACCAGCAGAGGGGCGGCAGAAGAGACCCAGTACTTC. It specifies CATSRGAAEETQYF.

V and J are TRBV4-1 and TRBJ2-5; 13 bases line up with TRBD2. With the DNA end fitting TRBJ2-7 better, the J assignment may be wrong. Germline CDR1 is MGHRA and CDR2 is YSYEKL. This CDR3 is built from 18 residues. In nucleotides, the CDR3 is TGCGCCAGCAGCCAAGGCCCGGGACTAGCGGGACCGTTGGACGAGCAGTACTTC. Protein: CASSQGPGLAGPLDEQYF.

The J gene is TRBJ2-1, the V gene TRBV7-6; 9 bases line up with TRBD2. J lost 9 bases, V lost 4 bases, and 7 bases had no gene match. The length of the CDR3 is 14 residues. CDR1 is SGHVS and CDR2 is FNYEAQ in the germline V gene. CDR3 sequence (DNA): TGTGCCAGCAGCTCGCTAGCGGGATGGGGTGAGCAGTTCTTC. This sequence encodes CASSSLAGWGEQFF.

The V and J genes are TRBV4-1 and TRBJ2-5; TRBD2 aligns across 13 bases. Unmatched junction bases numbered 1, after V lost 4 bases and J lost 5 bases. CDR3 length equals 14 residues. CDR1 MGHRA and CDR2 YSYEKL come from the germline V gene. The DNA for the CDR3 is TGCGCCAGCAGCCGACTAGCGGGAGGTGAGACCCAGTACTTC. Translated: CASSRLAGGETQYF.

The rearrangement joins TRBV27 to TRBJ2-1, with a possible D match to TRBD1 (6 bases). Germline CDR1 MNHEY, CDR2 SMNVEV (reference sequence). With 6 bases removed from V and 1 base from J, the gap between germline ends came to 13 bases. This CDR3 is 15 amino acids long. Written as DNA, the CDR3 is TGTGCCAGCAGACGACAGGACCTATCCTACAATGAGCAGTTCTTC. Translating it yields CASRRQDLSYNEQFF.

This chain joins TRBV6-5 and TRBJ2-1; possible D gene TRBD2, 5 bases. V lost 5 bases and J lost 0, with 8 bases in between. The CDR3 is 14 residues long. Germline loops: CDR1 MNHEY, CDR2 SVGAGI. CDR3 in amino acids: CASSTGFSYNEQFF. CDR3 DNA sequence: TGTGCCAGCAGTACGGGGTTCTCCTACAATGAGCAGTTCTTC.

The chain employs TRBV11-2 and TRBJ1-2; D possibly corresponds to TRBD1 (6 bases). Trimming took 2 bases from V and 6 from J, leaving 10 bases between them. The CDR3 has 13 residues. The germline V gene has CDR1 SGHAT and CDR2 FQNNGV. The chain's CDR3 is CASSLMAGDGYTF. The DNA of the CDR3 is TGTGCCAGCAGCTTAATGGCAGGGGATGGCTACACCTTC. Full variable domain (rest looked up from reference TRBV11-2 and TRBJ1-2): EAGVAQSPRYKIIEKRQSVAFWCNPISGHATLYWYQQILGQGPKLLIQFQNNGVVDDSQLPKDRFSAERLKGVDSTLKIQPAKLEDSAVYLCASSLMAGDGYTFGSGTRLTVV.

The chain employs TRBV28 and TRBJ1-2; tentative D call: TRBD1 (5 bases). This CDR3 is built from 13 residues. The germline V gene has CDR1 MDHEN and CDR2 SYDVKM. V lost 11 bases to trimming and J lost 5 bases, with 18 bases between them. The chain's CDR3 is CASLLRGTYGYTF. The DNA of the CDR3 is TGTGCCTCCCTCCTCCGGGGCACTTATGGCTACACCTTC.

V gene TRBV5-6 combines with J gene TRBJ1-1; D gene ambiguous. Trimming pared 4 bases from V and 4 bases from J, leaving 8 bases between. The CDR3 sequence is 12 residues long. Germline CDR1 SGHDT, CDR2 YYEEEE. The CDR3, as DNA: TGTGCCAGCAGCACCGTAGGCACTGAAGCTTTCTTT. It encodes CASSTVGTEAFF.